Detailed here is one T cell receptor beta chain. Some clones are missing from TCRdb's copy, which holds only in-frame ones; the method was immunoSEQ multiplex PCR. The sample has roughly 10,000 clones, 85% to 95% seen once. This entry belongs to a study of graft-versus-host responses after intestinal transplantation. Study overall: Anti-thymocyte globulin induction, then tacrolimus and steroids for about three years, went to all recipients.

Germline V CDR1 and CDR2: SGHVS, FQNEAQ. V gave up 5 bases and J gave up 0 bases; unmatched junction bases: 6. CDR3 length: 16 amino acids. Source: PBMCs, taken about 70 days after transplant. This receptor was obtained from a human patient who received an intestinal transplant, so some T cells may come from the graft donor. The gene calls are TRBV7-8 and TRBJ2-7, with TRBD2 matching over 11 bases. The CDR3 DNA reads as TGTGCCAGCAGCGTGGGACTAGCGGTTAACTCCTACGAGCAGTACTTC. Amino acids: CASSVGLAVNSYEQYF.